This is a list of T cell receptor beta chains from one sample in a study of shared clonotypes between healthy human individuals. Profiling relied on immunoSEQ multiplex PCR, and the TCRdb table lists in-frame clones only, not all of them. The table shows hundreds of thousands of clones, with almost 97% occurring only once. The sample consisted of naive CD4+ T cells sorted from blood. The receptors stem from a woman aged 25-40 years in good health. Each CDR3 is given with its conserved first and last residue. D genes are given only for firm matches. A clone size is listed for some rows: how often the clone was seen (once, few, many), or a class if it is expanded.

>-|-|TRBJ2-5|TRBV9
CASSPTQWETQYF
TGTGCCAGCAGCCCAACCCAATGGGAGACCCAGTACTTC
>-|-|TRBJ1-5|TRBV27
CASSRGVGYNQPQHF
TGTGCCAGCAGTAGGGGTGTGGGATACAATCAGCCCCAGCATTTT
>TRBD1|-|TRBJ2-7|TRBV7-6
CASSPLGQVAYEQYF
TGTGCCAGCAGTCCCCTGGGACAGGTAGCCTACGAGCAGTACTTC
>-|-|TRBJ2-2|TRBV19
CASSTADSLHTGELFF
TGTGCCAGTAGTACCGCGGACAGCCTACACACCGGGGAGCTGTTTTTT
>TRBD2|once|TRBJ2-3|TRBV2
CASRGTSGSRTDTQYF
TGTGCCAGCAGGGGGACTAGCGGGAGTAGGACAGATACGCAGTATTTT
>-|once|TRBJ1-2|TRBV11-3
CASGGGRKANYGYTF
TGTGCCAGCGGCGGGGGCCGGAAAGCTAACTATGGCTACACCTTC
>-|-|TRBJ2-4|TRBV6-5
CASSYSPVLSKNIQYF
TGTGCCAGCAGTTACTCGCCAGTGTTATCCAAAAACATTCAGTACTTC
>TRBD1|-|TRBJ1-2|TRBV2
CASSDMGQAGRYGYTF
TGTGCCAGCAGCGATATGGGACAGGCCGGACGGTATGGCTACACCTTC
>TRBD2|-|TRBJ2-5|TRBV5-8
CASSRGRGAQETQYF
TGTGCCAGCAGCCGCGGGCGGGGGGCCCAAGAGACCCAGTACTTC
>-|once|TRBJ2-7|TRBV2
CASSDRPLSYEQYF
TGTGCCAGCAGTGATAGGCCGCTCTCCTACGAGCAGTACTTC
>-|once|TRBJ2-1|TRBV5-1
CASSHGTYNEQFF
TGCGCCAGCAGCCACGGGACCTACAATGAGCAGTTCTTC
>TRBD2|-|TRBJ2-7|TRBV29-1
CSVVRGGTSQNYEQYF
TGCAGCGTTGTACGTGGCGGGACTAGCCAAAACTACGAGCAGTACTTC
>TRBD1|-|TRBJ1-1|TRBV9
CASSEQGGASAEAFF
TGTGCCAGCAGCGAGCAAGGGGGCGCGTCTGCTGAAGCTTTCTTT
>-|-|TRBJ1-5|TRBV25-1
CASSGPRFGGQPQHF
TGTGCCAGCAGTGGACCCCGGTTCGGGGGTCAGCCCCAGCATTTT
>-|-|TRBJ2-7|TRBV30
CAWSVRSWGDEQYF
TGTGCCTGGAGTGTTCGATCTTGGGGCGACGAGCAGTACTTC
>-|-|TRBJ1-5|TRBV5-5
CASSLEHSNQPQHF
TGTGCCAGCAGCTTGGAGCATAGCAATCAGCCCCAGCATTTT
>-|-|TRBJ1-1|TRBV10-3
CAISGGGATNTEAFF
TGTGCCATCAGTGGAGGGGGGGCGACGAACACTGAAGCTTTCTTT
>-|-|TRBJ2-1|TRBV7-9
CASSSHEGTGLPIF
TGTGCCAGCAGCTCCCACGAGGGTACAGGACTACCAATCTTC
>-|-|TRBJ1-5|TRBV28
CASSLSGKNQPQHF
TGTGCCAGCAGTTTATCGGGGAAAAATCAGCCCCAGCATTTT
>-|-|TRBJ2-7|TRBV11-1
CASSQTRNTYEQYF
TGTGCCAGCAGCCAGACGCGAAACACCTACGAGCAGTACTTC
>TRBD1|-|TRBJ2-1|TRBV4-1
CASARGPGSYNEQFF
TGCGCCAGCGCAAGGGGGCCAGGTTCCTACAATGAGCAGTTCTTC
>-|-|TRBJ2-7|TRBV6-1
CASSSTGYEQYF
TGTGCCAGCAGTTCAACAGGGTACGAGCAGTACTTC
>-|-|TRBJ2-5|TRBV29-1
CSATGGGETQYF
TGCAGCGCAACAGGGGGGGGAGAGACCCAGTACTTC
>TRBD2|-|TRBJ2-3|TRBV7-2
CASSRSGRETDTQYF
TGTGCCAGCAGCCGAAGCGGGAGGGAAACAGACACGCAGTATTTT
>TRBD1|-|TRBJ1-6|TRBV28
CASTSGQGDNSPLHF
TGTGCCAGCACCAGTGGACAGGGCGATAATTCACCCCTCCACTTT
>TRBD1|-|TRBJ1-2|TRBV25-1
CASSPFEGQGLMDYGYTF
TGTGCCAGCAGTCCCTTCGAAGGACAGGGTCTGATGGACTATGGCTACACCTTC
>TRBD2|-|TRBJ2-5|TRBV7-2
CASSLALGSGMGETQYF
TGTGCCAGCAGCTTAGCCCTGGGGAGCGGGATGGGAGAGACCCAGTACTTC
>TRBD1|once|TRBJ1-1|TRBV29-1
CSGTDRGTEAFF
TGCAGCGGTACGGACAGGGGCACTGAAGCTTTCTTT
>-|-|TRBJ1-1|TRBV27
CASSSHTRGGSTEAFF
TGTGCCAGCAGTTCTCACACAAGGGGCGGGAGCACTGAAGCTTTCTTT
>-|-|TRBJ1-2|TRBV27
CASSQDRRYGYTF
TGTGCCAGCAGTCAGGACAGACGCTATGGCTACACCTTC
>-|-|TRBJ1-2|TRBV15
CATSLDMGGYGYTF
TGTGCCACCAGCTTAGATATGGGAGGCTATGGCTACACCTTC
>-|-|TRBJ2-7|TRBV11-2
CASSLAAGLYDYEQYF
TGTGCCAGCAGCTTAGCGGCAGGGCTCTACGACTACGAGCAGTACTTC
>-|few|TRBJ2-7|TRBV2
CASSAPTYEQYF
TGTGCCAGCAGTGCCCCGACGTACGAGCAGTACTTC
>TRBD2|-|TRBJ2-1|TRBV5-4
CASSQRTSGNNEQFF
TGTGCCAGCAGCCAGAGGACTAGCGGTAACAATGAGCAGTTCTTC